Listed here are 3 T cell receptor beta chains from one sample, sequenced in a study of tumour-infiltrating T cells in Burkitt lymphoma. The data were produced by immunoSEQ multiplex PCR, yet TCRdb's version contains in-frame clones alone and is incomplete. The data hold 4,800 or so clones, with 10% to 15% observed a single time. Sequenced input: tumor tissue. All receptors derive from a human donor with Burkitt lymphoma.

In its sample, this clone was seen a few times. V usage is TRBV4-3 and J usage is TRBJ2-7; the D is unclear. The CDR3 contains 14 residues. Germline V gene lookup returns CDR1 LGHNA and CDR2 YSLEER. The V end was cut by 0 bases, the J end by 7 bases, with 13 bases between. The CDR3 loop is CASSQDTGPGEQYF. CDR3 nucleotides: TGCGCCAGCAGCCAAGATACGGGTCCTGGGGAGCAGTACTTC.

The chain employs TRBV28 and TRBJ2-5; D is perhaps TRBD1 or TRBD2 (6 bases each). The germline CDR1 and CDR2 sequences are MDHEN and SYDVKM. V dropped 8 bases and J dropped 2 bases, with 18 bases sitting between them. The CDR3 loop spans 15 amino acids. The CDR3 spells CASHVGGQLQETQYF. CDR3 DNA sequence: TGTGCCAGCCACGTGGGGGGACAACTACAAGAGACCCAGTACTTC.

This chain uses TRBV19 with TRBJ1-1, with D possibly matching TRBD1 (6 bases). V dropped 4 bases and J dropped 2 bases, with 11 bases sitting between them. Germline CDR1 reads LNHDA; CDR2 reads SQIVND (reference sequence). The CDR3 contains 14 residues. The DNA of the CDR3 is TGTGCCAGTAGTACACAGGGTCATAACACTGAAGCTTTCTTT. As protein: CASSTQGHNTEAFF.